This passage covers 29 T cell receptor beta chains from one sample sequenced in a study of blood T cell repertoires in COVID-19. Measured with immunoSEQ multiplex PCR; TCRdb has only the in-frame clones, and not every one. The sample shows around 500,000 clones, approximately 83% of them seen only once. The source material was peripheral blood. These receptors all stem from a human donor in a cohort sampled during active COVID-19.

This chain connects TRBV7-9 to TRBJ1-1; possible D gene TRBD1, 5 bases. Germline lookup yields CDR1 SEHNR and CDR2 FQNEAQ (reference sequence). This CDR3 comprises 13 residues. The germline V and J ends were trimmed by 4 bases and 3 bases, with 9 bases remaining between them. CDR3 in amino acids: CASSYAGYTEAFF. The CDR3 nucleotides are TGTGCCAGCAGCTATGCAGGGTACACTGAAGCTTTCTTT.

The chain couples TRBV4-3 to TRBJ2-7, with TRBD2 matching 12 bases. V lost 3 bases to trimming and J lost 9 bases; unmatched junction nucleotides: 9. Germline CDR1 reads LGHNA; CDR2 reads YSLEER. The length of the CDR3 is 15 residues. In DNA, the CDR3 is TGCGCCAGCAGCCAGGAGCTAGCGGGAGGGCGGGGGCAGTACTTC. Protein: CASSQELAGGRGQYF.

This chain connects TRBV5-6 to TRBJ2-7; 7 bases agree with TRBD2. The CDR3 length is 15 residues. Looked up from germline, CDR1 is SGHDT and CDR2 is YYEEEE. V was clipped by 4 bases and J by 3 bases; unmatched bases: 10. The CDR3 DNA sequence: TGTGCCAGCAGCGGAGACCGGGACTATGACTACGAGCAGTACTTC. As protein: CASSGDRDYDYEQYF.

This clone was seen repeatedly, ten times or more. This rearrangement joins TRBV10-1 to TRBJ1-1; D not resolved. Trimming cost V 6 bases and J 0 bases, with 17 bases left between them. The germline CDR1 and CDR2 sequences are WNHNN and SYGVQD (reference sequence). This CDR3 has 16 residues. The DNA of the CDR3 is TGCGCCAGCAGGGCCCACCGATCCATCATGAACACTGAAGCTTTCTTT. This codes for CASRAHRSIMNTEAFF.

The chain links TRBV5-1 to TRBJ2-3; weak D call: TRBD2 (5 bases). In germline, CDR1 is SGHRS, CDR2 YFSETQ. This CDR3 contains 14 residues. V lost 3 bases, J lost 5 bases, and 13 bases lay in between. CDR3 loop: CASSYQPGGDTQYF. CDR3 coding DNA: TGCGCCAGCAGCTATCAGCCCGGAGGAGATACGCAGTATTTT.

This rearrangement joins TRBV5-1 to TRBJ1-1; D gene uncertain. CDR3 size: 15 residues. Trimming cost V 4 bases and J 1 base, with 14 bases left between them. CDR1 is SGHRS, CDR2 YFSETQ, per germline. The CDR3 DNA sequence: TGCGCCAGCAGCCCTAGCGGGCTGGAGAACACTGAAGCTTTCTTT. This encodes CASSPSGLENTEAFF. Based on the CDR3 plus reference TRBV5-1 and TRBJ1-1, the full variable domain is KAGVTQTPRYLIKTRGQQVTLSCSPISGHRSVSWYQQTPGQGLQFLFEYFSETQRNKGNFPGRFSGRQFSNSRSEMNVSTLELGDSALYLCASSPSGLENTEAFFGQGTRLTVV.

The rearrangement links TRBV19 to TRBJ1-1; D remains unclear. The CDR3 is made up of 13 amino acids. Trimming stripped 6 bases from V and 1 base from J, with 9 bases between. Germline V CDR1 and CDR2: LNHDA, SQIVND (reference sequence). In nucleotides, the CDR3 is TGTGCCAGTAGGGCCAGGCCGAACACTGAAGCTTTCTTT. Translating it yields CASRARPNTEAFF. The full variable domain, completed using reference TRBV19 and TRBJ1-1, is DGGITQSPKYLFRKEGQNVTLSCEQNLNHDAMYWYRQDPGQGLRLIYYSQIVNDFQKGDIAEGYSVSREKKESFPLTVTSAQKNPTAFYLCASRARPNTEAFFGQGTRLTVV.

The chain combines TRBV2 with TRBJ1-2; 10 bases agree with TRBD1. This CDR3 region has 14 residues. The germline V gene has CDR1 SNHLY and CDR2 FYNNEI. V was pared by 6 bases and J by 3 bases, with 4 bases of the junction left unmatched. The CDR3 here is CASRTGGADYGYTF. Written as DNA, the CDR3 is TGTGCCAGCAGGACAGGGGGCGCGGACTATGGCTACACCTTC.

The chain combines TRBV24-1 with TRBJ2-3, with a possible D match to TRBD1 (7 bases). Germline V gene sequence: CDR1 KGHDR, CDR2 SFDVKD. V was trimmed by 4 bases and J by 0 bases, leaving 13 bases between them. The CDR3 is made up of 16 amino acids. The CDR3 here is CATSDPGDRSTDTQYF. The DNA for the CDR3 is TGTGCCACCAGTGACCCGGGGGACAGAAGCACAGATACGCAGTATTTT.

The V and J genes are TRBV15 and TRBJ1-2; TRBD1 might be the D (6 bases). This CDR3 contains 13 residues. Germline CDR1 reads LNHNV; CDR2 reads YYDKDF (reference sequence). Trimming pared 8 bases from V and 0 bases from J, leaving 10 bases between. In nucleotides, the CDR3 is TGTGCCACCGGACAGACTTCTAACTATGGCTACACCTTC. It codes for CATGQTSNYGYTF.

V and J are TRBV2 and TRBJ1-4, with no clear D. Between the trimmed V and J ends, which lost 2 bases and 7 bases, there was a span of 11 bases. This CDR3 has 14 residues. Germline V CDR1 and CDR2: SNHLY, FYNNEI. The CDR3 protein is CASSEWGSGEKLFF. In DNA form, the CDR3 reads TGTGCCAGCAGTGAATGGGGAAGCGGTGAAAAACTGTTTTTT.

The genes are TRBV2 and TRBJ1-4; 10 bases are shared with TRBD1. Losses at the gene ends were 5 bases for V and 5 bases for J; bases not matched to a gene: 5. The CDR3 runs 15 residues. The germline CDR1 and CDR2 sequences are SNHLY and FYNNEI. The DNA for the CDR3 is TGTGCCAGCAGTCCTCCGGGACAGGGGAATGAAAAACTGTTTTTT. This sequence encodes CASSPPGQGNEKLFF. Combining the CDR3 with reference TRBV2 and TRBJ1-4 gives the whole variable domain EPEVTQTPSHQVTQMGQEVILRCVPISNHLYFYWYRQILGQKVEFLVSFYNNEISEKSEIFDDQFSVERPDGSNFTLKIRSTKLEDSAMYFCASSPPGQGNEKLFFGSGTQLSVL.

This sequence joins TRBV19 and TRBJ1-1; D unclear. There are 13 residues in the CDR3. Trimming took off 4 bases at V and 1 base at J, with 7 bases between the two ends. Looked up from germline, CDR1 is LNHDA and CDR2 is SQIVND (reference sequence). The DNA for the CDR3 is TGTGCCAGTAGTAGTACAGAGAACACTGAAGCTTTCTTT. Translating it yields CASSSTENTEAFF. Full variable domain (remainder filled in from reference TRBV19 and TRBJ1-1): DGGITQSPKYLFRKEGQNVTLSCEQNLNHDAMYWYRQDPGQGLRLIYYSQIVNDFQKGDIAEGYSVSREKKESFPLTVTSAQKNPTAFYLCASSSTENTEAFFGQGTRLTVV.

J is TRBJ2-5 and V is TRBV28, with D hard to call. Germline lookup yields CDR1 MDHEN and CDR2 SYDVKM. The CDR3 extends over 14 amino acids. Trimming left V 2 bases short and J 5 bases short, with 12 bases between. CDR3 protein: CASSLSRPRETQYF. The DNA for the CDR3 is TGTGCCAGCAGTTTAAGCAGACCCAGGGAGACCCAGTACTTC.

CDR3 DNA sequence: TGTGCCAGCTCACCAACGGGAACTGAAGCTTTCTTT. Translating it yields CASSPTGTEAFF. The chain joins TRBV18 to TRBJ1-1; D call uncertain. Trimming pared 2 bases from V and 5 bases from J, leaving 6 bases between. The CDR3 covers 12 residues. The germline V gene encodes CDR1 KGHSH and CDR2 LQKENI.

The gene calls are TRBV28 and TRBJ2-7, with 11 bases lining up with TRBD2. The CDR3 sequence is 14 residues long. V lost 8 bases to trimming and J lost 6 bases; unmatched junction nucleotides: 9. Germline V gene data show CDR1 as MDHEN and CDR2 as SYDVKM. CDR3 sequence: CASGTSGSIIEQYF. The CDR3 nucleotides are TGTGCCAGCGGAACTAGCGGGAGTATTATCGAGCAGTACTTC. Drawing the rest from reference TRBV28 and TRBJ2-7, the complete variable domain is DVKVTQSSRYLVKRTGEKVFLECVQDMDHENMFWYRQDPGLGLRLIYFSYDVKMKEKGDIPEGYSVSREKKERFSLILESASTNQTSMYLCASGTSGSIIEQYFGPGTRLTVT.

The chain employs TRBV13 and TRBJ2-1; perhaps TRBD2 as D (6 bases). The germline V gene encodes CDR1 PRHDT and CDR2 FYEKMQ (reference sequence). The CDR3 consists of 15 residues. Trimming took off 5 bases at V and 8 bases at J, with 19 bases between the two ends. The DNA for the CDR3 is TGTGCCAGCAGCAGAGGGACTGCCTTACTCTATGAGCAGTTCTTC. It is translated as CASSRGTALLYEQFF.

As to this clone: Other DNA sequences in this sample translate to the same CDR3. The chain recombines TRBV30 with TRBJ1-5; D remains ambiguous. Trimming removed 0 bases at V and 4 bases at J, with 10 bases between. CDR3 length: 14 amino acids. CDR1 is GTSNPN and CDR2 is SVGIG in the germline V gene (reference sequence). The CDR3 DNA is TGTGCCTGGAGTGTACTACGGTCAAATCAGCCCCAGCATTTT. This codes for CAWSVLRSNQPQHF.

V usage is TRBV24-1 and J usage is TRBJ2-5; 8 nucleotides align to TRBD1. Germline CDR1 KGHDR, CDR2 SFDVKD. The CDR3 has 15 amino acids. V lost 3 bases, J lost 1 base, and 3 bases stayed unmatched. This CDR3 reads CATSDLRGPQETQYF. CDR3 in DNA: TGTGCCACCAGTGATCTCAGGGGGCCCCAAGAGACCCAGTACTTC.

The CDR3 nucleotides read TGTGCCAGCAGCCAAGATCTGGTAGCGGGGCCTGGCTACACCTTC. Translated: CASSQDLVAGPGYTF. The chain uses TRBV3-1 (or the pseudogene TRBV3-2) and TRBJ1-2, with D perhaps matching TRBD1 (5 bases). This CDR3 comprises 15 residues. Germline lookup yields CDR1 LGHDT and CDR2 YNNKEL (reference sequence). Trimming pared 0 bases from V and 7 bases from J, leaving 15 bases between.

This clone has more than one count but fewer than ten. The same CDR3 arises from other DNA sequences in this sample as well. This chain joins TRBV18 and TRBJ2-7, with D perhaps matching TRBD1 (6 bases). Germline V CDR1 and CDR2: KGHSH, LQKENI. Between the trimmed V and J ends, which lost 6 bases and 2 bases, there was a span of 11 bases. The CDR3 sequence is 13 residues long. The CDR3 loop reads CASSPGTTYEQYF. The CDR3, as DNA: TGTGCCAGCTCTCCCGGGACAACCTACGAGCAGTACTTC.

The chain links TRBV28 to TRBJ1-1, with 8 positions matching TRBD1. Germline-derived CDR1 and CDR2 are MDHEN and SYDVKM. The CDR3 is 14 residues long. V was pared by 5 bases and J by 1 base, with 3 bases of the junction left unmatched. The CDR3 nucleotides read TGTGCCAGCAGTCAGGGGGCGAGGAACACTGAAGCTTTCTTT. This codes for CASSQGARNTEAFF.

This chain links TRBV19 with TRBJ1-4, with D possibly TRBD1 on 6 matching bases. This CDR3 spans 14 amino acids. The germline CDR1 and CDR2 sequences are LNHDA and SQIVND (reference sequence). Between the trimmed V and J ends, which lost 6 bases and 7 bases, there was a span of 15 bases. The CDR3 nucleotides read TGTGCCAGTAGAGGACAGTCCGGAGGTGAAAAACTGTTTTTT. Translated, it gives CASRGQSGGEKLFF.

This rearrangement joins TRBV11-3 to TRBJ2-1; maybe TRBD2 (5 bases). In germline, CDR1 is SGHNT, CDR2 YENEEA. The CDR3 sequence is 15 residues long. Trimming stripped 5 bases from V and 0 bases from J, with 11 bases between. The CDR3 region has the DNA TGTGCCAGCAGCCTTGGTGGAGGCTCCTACAATGAGCAGTTCTTC. Protein sequence: CASSLGGGSYNEQFF.

The chain couples TRBV28 to TRBJ1-4; 11 bases are shared with TRBD1. V lost 6 bases and J lost 8; bases outside the gene matches: 8. This CDR3 spans 15 amino acids. Germline-derived CDR1 and CDR2 are MDHEN and SYDVKM. CDR3 sequence: CASRGGQGAREKLFF. CDR3 nucleotide sequence: TGTGCCAGCAGAGGCGGACAGGGGGCCAGGGAAAAACTGTTTTTT.

On this clone itself: The sample contains more than one DNA sequence encoding this CDR3. The chain uses TRBV30 and TRBJ1-1; the D gene is possibly TRBD1 (5 bases). The length of the CDR3 is 13 residues. Germline CDR1 reads GTSNPN; CDR2 reads SVGIG (reference sequence). V was trimmed by 0 bases and J by 1 base, leaving 6 bases between them. The CDR3 coding sequence is TGTGCCTGGAGTGTAGGGGAGAACACTGAAGCTTTCTTT. This sequence encodes CAWSVGENTEAFF.

The V call is TRBV28, the J call TRBJ1-4; 7 nucleotides line up with TRBD1. After removal of 3 bases from V and 6 bases from J, the junction contained 7 bases not matched to a gene. The CDR3 totals 15 residues. Germline loops: CDR1 MDHEN, CDR2 SYDVKM. For the CDR3, the DNA is TGTGCCAGCAGTTTTCGGACAGGATTGGATGAAAAACTGTTTTTT. Protein product: CASSFRTGLDEKLFF. The whole variable domain, filled in from reference TRBV28 and TRBJ1-4, reads DVKVTQSSRYLVKRTGEKVFLECVQDMDHENMFWYRQDPGLGLRLIYFSYDVKMKEKGDIPEGYSVSREKKERFSLILESASTNQTSMYLCASSFRTGLDEKLFFGSGTQLSVL.

This chain joins TRBV3-1 (or the pseudogene TRBV3-2) and TRBJ2-2; TRBD2 might be the D (5 bases). CDR1 and CDR2 from the germline V gene are LGHDT and YNNKEL (reference sequence). The CDR3 extends over 14 amino acids. V lost 1 base to trimming and J lost 5 bases, with 8 bases between them. This chain's CDR3 is CASSQVERTGELFF. The DNA for the CDR3 is TGTGCCAGCAGCCAAGTTGAGCGGACCGGGGAGCTGTTTTTT.

This clone was found once. This chain links TRBV5-4 with TRBJ2-1, with TRBD2 as a possible D gene (5 bases). V was pared by 4 bases and J by 10 bases, with 15 bases between. Germline V gives CDR1 SGHNT, CDR2 YYREEE (reference sequence). The CDR3 has 13 residues. The CDR3 protein is CASSPTTLKEQFF. The CDR3 DNA follows: TGTGCCAGCAGCCCGACTACCCTCAAAGAGCAGTTCTTC.